This TCR beta chain was captured in a study of OX40 agonist ivuxolimab in advanced cancers. For the study at large: Eligibility admitted prior anti-PD-1, anti-PD-L1 or anti-CTLA-4 therapy; around 38% had some.

Some clones are missing from TCRdb's copy, which holds only in-frame ones; the method was immunoSEQ multiplex PCR. The repertoire consists of about 64,000 clones, with roughly 80% occurring once and the leading ten covering 2% to 3%. Study-level results: At doses 0.1 to 3.0 mg/kg, CD4+ and CD8+ clones expanded. Expanded clones belonging to CD8+ T cells outnumbered, on average, those of CD4+.

This clone has a single count. Its antigen is currently unknown. The germline V gene encodes CDR1 SGHTS and CDR2 YDEGEE. This CDR3 is 16 amino acids long. Losses at the gene ends were 7 bases for V and 3 bases for J; bases not matched to a gene: 13. The TCR comes from an adult with an advanced solid tumor such as melanoma, head and neck, liver or kidney cancer. This specimen was CD4+ or CD8+ T cells sorted from blood, taken in a trial of the OX40 agonist ivuxolimab. The chain is built from TRBV5-8 and TRBJ2-3, with 8 nucleotides matching TRBD1. The CDR3 region has the DNA TGTGCCAGCGGATCTCGGACAGGGAGGAGAACAGATACGCAGTATTTT. The encoded protein is CASGSRTGRRTDTQYF.